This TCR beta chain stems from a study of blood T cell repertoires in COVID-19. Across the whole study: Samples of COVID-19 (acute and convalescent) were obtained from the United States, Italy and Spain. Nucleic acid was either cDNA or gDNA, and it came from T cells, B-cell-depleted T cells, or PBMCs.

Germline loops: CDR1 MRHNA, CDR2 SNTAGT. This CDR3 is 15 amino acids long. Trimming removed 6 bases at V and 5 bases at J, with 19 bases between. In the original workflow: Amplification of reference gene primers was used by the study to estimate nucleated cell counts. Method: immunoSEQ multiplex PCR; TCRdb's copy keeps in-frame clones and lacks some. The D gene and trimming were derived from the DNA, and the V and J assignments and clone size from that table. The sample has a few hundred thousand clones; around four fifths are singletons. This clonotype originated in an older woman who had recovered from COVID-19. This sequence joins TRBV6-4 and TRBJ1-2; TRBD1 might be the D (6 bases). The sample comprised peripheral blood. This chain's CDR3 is CASRETTGPGYGYTF. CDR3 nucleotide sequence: TGTGCCAGCAGAGAGACTACAGGGCCGGGGTATGGCTACACCTTC.